Reported below is one T cell receptor beta chain. The antigen is unknown. Its ends do not fully match the called genes, so a read error is possible. This entry comes from a study of T cell repertoires in cytomegalovirus infection. Study in general: TCR beta signatures that were public indicated CMV infection and matching HLA type.

General observations from the study: Ex vivo, HLA-C-restricted CMV-specific TCR beta clonotypes prevailed over the rest of the response. Identification of carriers of CMV plus the relevant HLA was performed using cumulative public TCR beta family frequency.

TCRdb ran MiXCR on the reads and lists one entry per CDR3 protein. In the table there are under 850,000 distinct CDR3 sequences, about a third of which are singletons. The CDR3 spans 13 residues. Germline CDR1 reads MNHNS; CDR2 reads SASEGT. This TCR was recovered from a human donor in good health (CMV status not recorded). Some clones in this sample may be carry-over from other donors' samples. The chain joins TRBV6-1 to TRBJ1-1; TRBD1 matches at 10 bases. The sequenced material came from PBMCs. CDR3 in amino acids: CASSERTGGHQGF. The CDR3 coding sequence is TGTGCCAGCAGTGAAAGGACAGGGGGGCACCAAGGCTTT.